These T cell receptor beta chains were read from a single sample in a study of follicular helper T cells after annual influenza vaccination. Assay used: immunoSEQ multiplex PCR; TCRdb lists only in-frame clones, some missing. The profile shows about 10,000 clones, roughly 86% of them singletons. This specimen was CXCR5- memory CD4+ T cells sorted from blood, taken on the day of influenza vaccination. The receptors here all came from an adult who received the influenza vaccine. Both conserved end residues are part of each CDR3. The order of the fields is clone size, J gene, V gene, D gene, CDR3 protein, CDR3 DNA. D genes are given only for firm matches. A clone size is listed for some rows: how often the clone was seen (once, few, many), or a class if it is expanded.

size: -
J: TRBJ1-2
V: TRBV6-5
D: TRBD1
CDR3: CASSNTGGGYGYTF
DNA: TGTGCCAGCAGTAATACAGGGGGAGGCTATGGCTACACCTTC

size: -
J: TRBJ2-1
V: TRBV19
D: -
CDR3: CASSIEGRSYNEQFF
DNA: TGTGCCAGTAGTATAGAGGGCCGTTCGTACAATGAGCAGTTCTTC

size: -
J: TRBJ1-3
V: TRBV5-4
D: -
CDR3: CASSSDSYSGNTIYF
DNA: TGTGCCAGCAGCTCGGACAGTTACTCTGGAAACACCATATATTTT

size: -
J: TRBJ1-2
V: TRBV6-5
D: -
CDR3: CASSYKDRYYGYTF
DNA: TGTGCCAGCAGTTATAAGGACAGATACTATGGCTACACCTTC

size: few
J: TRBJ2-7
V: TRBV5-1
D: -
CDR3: CASSLGSAASYEQYF
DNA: TGCGCCAGCAGCTTGGGCTCAGCAGCATCCTACGAGCAGTACTTC

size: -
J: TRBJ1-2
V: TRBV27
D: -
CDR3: CASSTPNYGYTF
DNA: TGTGCCAGCAGTACCCCTAACTATGGCTACACCTTC

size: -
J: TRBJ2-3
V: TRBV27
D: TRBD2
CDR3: CASSQSGGTDTQYF
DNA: TGTGCCAGCAGCCAAAGCGGGGGAACAGATACGCAGTATTTT

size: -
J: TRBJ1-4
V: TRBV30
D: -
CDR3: CAWTPTRTGNEKLFF
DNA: TGTGCCTGGACCCCGACCCGCACCGGTAATGAAAAACTGTTTTTT

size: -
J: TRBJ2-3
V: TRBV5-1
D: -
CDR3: CASSLAVSNTDTQYF
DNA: TGCGCCAGCAGCTTGGCCGTCTCAAACACAGATACGCAGTATTTT

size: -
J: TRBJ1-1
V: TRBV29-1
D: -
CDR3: CSVDGGNTEAFF
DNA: TGCAGCGTTGACGGGGGGAACACTGAAGCTTTCTTT

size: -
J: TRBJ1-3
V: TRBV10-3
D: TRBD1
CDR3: CAISRTGVGNTIYF
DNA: TGTGCCATCAGTAGGACAGGGGTTGGAAACACCATATATTTT

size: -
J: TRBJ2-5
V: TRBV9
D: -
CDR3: CASSPSGVYQETQYF
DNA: TGTGCCAGCAGCCCTTCGGGGGTCTACCAAGAGACCCAGTACTTC

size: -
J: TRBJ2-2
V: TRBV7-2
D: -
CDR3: CASSLYRNTGELFF
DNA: TGTGCCAGCAGCTTATACAGGAATACCGGGGAGCTGTTTTTT

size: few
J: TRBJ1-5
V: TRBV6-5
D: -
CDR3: CASSLRQDSPQHF
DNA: TGTGCCAGCAGCCTCAGACAGGACTCGCCCCAGCATTTT

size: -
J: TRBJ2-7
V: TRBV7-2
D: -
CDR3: CASSPGASYEQYF
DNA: TGTGCCAGCAGCCCCGGGGCCTCCTACGAGCAGTACTTC

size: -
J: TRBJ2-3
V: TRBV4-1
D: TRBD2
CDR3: CASSHPSGRIMTDTQYF
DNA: TGCGCCAGCAGCCACCCTAGCGGGAGGATTATGACAGATACGCAGTATTTT

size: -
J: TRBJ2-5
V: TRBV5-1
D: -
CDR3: CASSPLRPATEETQYF
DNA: TGCGCCAGCAGCCCCTTAAGACCGGCTACTGAAGAGACCCAGTACTTC

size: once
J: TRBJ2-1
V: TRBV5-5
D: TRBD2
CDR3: CASSSHSGTSSEQFF
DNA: TGTGCCAGCAGCTCCCACTCCGGGACTAGTAGTGAGCAGTTCTTC

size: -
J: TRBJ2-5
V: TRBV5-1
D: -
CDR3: CASSPERPLQETQYF
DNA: TGCGCCAGCAGCCCCGAGCGACCCCTCCAAGAGACCCAGTACTTC

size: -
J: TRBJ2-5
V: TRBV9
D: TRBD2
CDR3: CASSYSGRGETQYF
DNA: TGTGCCAGCAGTTATAGCGGGAGAGGGGAGACCCAGTACTTC

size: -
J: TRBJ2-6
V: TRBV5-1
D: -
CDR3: CASSLDRDPSGANVLTF
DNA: TGCGCCAGCAGCTTGGACAGGGATCCCTCTGGGGCCAACGTCCTGACTTTC

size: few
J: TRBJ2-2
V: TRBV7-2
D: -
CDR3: CASSFKGVGELFF
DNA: TGTGCCAGCAGCTTTAAGGGGGTCGGGGAGCTGTTTTTT

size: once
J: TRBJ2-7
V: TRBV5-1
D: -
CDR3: CASSLGDIYEQYF
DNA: TGCGCCAGCAGCTTGGGGGACATCTACGAGCAGTACTTC